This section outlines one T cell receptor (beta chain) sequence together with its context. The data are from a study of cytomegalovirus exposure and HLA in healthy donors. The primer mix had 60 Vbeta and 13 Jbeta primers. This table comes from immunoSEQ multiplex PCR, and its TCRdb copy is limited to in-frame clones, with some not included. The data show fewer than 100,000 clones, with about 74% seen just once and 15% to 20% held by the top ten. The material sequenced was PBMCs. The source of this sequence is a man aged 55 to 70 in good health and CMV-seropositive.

The CDR3 here is CASSLSVFTGGNTGELFF. The CDR3 region has the DNA TGTGCCAGCAGCTTATCGGTTTTTACAGGGGGGAACACCGGGGAGCTGTTTTTT. This chain links TRBV7-3 with TRBJ2-2; TRBD1 matches 8 bases. Germline V CDR1 and CDR2: SGHTA, FQGTGA. The CDR3 consists of 18 residues. V trimming: 2 bases; J trimming: 1 base; junction bases outside the gene matches: 9.